This TCR beta chain stems from a study of blood T cell repertoires in COVID-19. In the authors' workflow: By means of reference gene primer amplification, nucleated cell counts were estimated. The protocol was immunoSEQ multiplex PCR, while the TCRdb copy is restricted to in-frame clones and leaves out a portion. That table furnishes V, J and clone size, whereas the DNA furnished D and trimming. The repertoire consists of roughly 700,000 clones, with 75% to 90% occurring once and the leading ten covering over 0.2%. The CDR3 spans 15 residues. Per the germline V gene, CDR1 is SNHLY and CDR2 is FYNNEI. The V end was cut by 1 base, the J end by 4 bases, with 11 bases between.

The chain has TRBV2 and TRBJ1-5; a weak D match, TRBD1 (6 bases). This clonotype originated in a woman younger than 30 with acute or convalescent COVID-19. The material sequenced was peripheral blood. CDR3 amino acids: CASSEVGARNQPQHF. The DNA for the CDR3 is TGTGCCAGCAGTGAAGTGGGGGCGAGAAATCAGCCCCAGCATTTT.